A selection of T cell receptor beta chains follows, all from one sample in a study of T cells in Graves' hyperthyroidism and ophthalmopathy. TCRdb used MiXCR to reprocess the multiplex PCR reads, holding one entry per CDR3 protein. The table lists 250,000 to 350,000 distinct CDR3 sequences, about 15% of them singletons. The sequencing sample was made of blood. The receptors stem from a man in his thirties or forties with Graves' hyperthyroidism. Each CDR3 is given with its conserved first and last residue. D genes are given only for firm matches. Only part of the rows carry a size: once, few, many, or a class if the clone is expanded.

>TRBD2|TRBV29-1|NA|TRBJ2-2
TGCAGCGTGGGACTAGCGGGAGAAGGCCACACCGGGGAGCTGTTTTTT
CSVGLAGEGHTGELFF
>NA|TRBV5-1|many|TRBJ2-3
TGCGCCAGCAGCGGGAGACTGAACACAGATACGCAGTATTTT
CASSGRLNTDTQYF
>TRBD1|TRBV20-1|NA|TRBJ1-4
TGCAGTGCGTGGACAGGGCGAGGTGAAAAACTGTTTTTT
CSAWTGRGEKLFF
>TRBD2|TRBV7-2|many|TRBJ2-1
TGTGCCAGCAGCTTAGCCATCGCGGGAGGGGATGAGCAGTTCTTC
CASSLAIAGGDEQFF
>NA|TRBV18|many|TRBJ2-3
TGTGCCAGCTCACCATCCCCCGGTACGCAGTATTTT
CASSPSPGTQYF
>NA|TRBV6-1|few|TRBJ1-5
TGTGCCACCGCCCCTGACAGTCGGAGCAATCAGCCCCAGCATTTT
CATAPDSRSNQPQHF
>NA|TRBV6-1|few|TRBJ2-7
TGTGCCAGCAGCCAGGACAGTACCTACGAGCAGTACTTC
CASSQDSTYEQYF
>NA|TRBV6-1|many|TRBJ2-1
TGTGCCAGCAGTGAAGGTTTTACATACAATGAGCAGTTCTTC
CASSEGFTYNEQFF
>NA|TRBV28|NA|TRBJ2-6
TGTGCCAGCAGTATTCGCTCTGGGGCCAACGTCCTGACTTTC
CASSIRSGANVLTF
>NA|TRBV5-1|NA|TRBJ2-3
TGCGCCAGCAGCCGAATTACAGGGGATACGCAGTATTTT
CASSRITGDTQYF
>NA|TRBV5-1|few|TRBJ2-6
TGCGCCACTCATCCCGGGTCTGGGGCCAACGTCCTGACTTTC
CATHPGSGANVLTF
>TRBD2|TRBV6-1|few|TRBJ2-4
TGTGCCAGCACCTATGGGGGGGGAAATGAAAACATTCAGTACTTC
CASTYGGGNENIQYF
>NA|TRBV30|many|TRBJ1-2
TGTGCCTGGGGAGGGGGACAAGTCGAATATGGCTACACCTTC
CAWGGGQVEYGYTF